Presented here are 3 T cell receptor beta chains from one specimen sequenced in a study of cytomegalovirus exposure and HLA in healthy donors (dated by TCRdb to 2016 to 2017). Libraries were prepared through the immunoSEQ multiplex PCR assay. TCRdb limited this immuneACCESS table to in-frame rearrangements with V and J called. A share of clones is missing; checked studies link under half to unresolved V genes, and the rest is unexplained. The sample table shows tens of thousands of clones, and approximately 91% are seen once. The ten largest clones add up to about 1.9% of the sample. Sequencing was done on a sample of PBMCs. The source of these receptors is a man younger than 40 in good health and CMV-seronegative.

This clone was seen once. The chain carries TRBV2 and TRBJ1-2; the match to TRBD1 covers 10 bases. V was clipped by 0 bases and J by 2 bases; unmatched bases: 9. The CDR3 runs to 18 residues. CDR1 is SNHLY and CDR2 is FYNNEI in the germline V gene. The CDR3 loop is CASSEARTGTGENYGYTF. The CDR3 DNA reads as TGTGCCAGCAGTGAAGCCAGAACCGGGACAGGGGAGAACTATGGCTACACCTTC.

J is TRBJ1-4 and V is TRBV30; tentative D call: TRBD1 (6 bases). The CDR3 consists of 11 residues. Germline V gives CDR1 GTSNPN, CDR2 SVGIG (reference sequence). V lost 7 bases, J lost 8 bases, and 11 bases lay in between. The CDR3 loop reads CASKRGEKLFF. In nucleotides, the CDR3 is TGTGCCTCCAAGAGGGGGGAAAAACTGTTTTTT.

The chain uses TRBV5-1 and TRBJ2-3, with no clear D. The germline V gene has CDR1 SGHRS and CDR2 YFSETQ. The CDR3 has 13 residues. V was pared by 2 bases and J by 6 bases, with 10 bases between. The chain's CDR3 is CASSFVRYDTQYF. In DNA form, the CDR3 reads TGCGCCAGCAGCTTCGTGAGGTACGATACGCAGTATTTT.